Below, 7 T cell receptor beta chains from the same sample are listed, as sequenced in a study of shared clonotypes between healthy human individuals. TCRdb's table, derived via immunoSEQ multiplex PCR, lists solely in-frame clones and lacks some. The sample consists of approximately 2.4 million clones, approximately 94% of them appearing once. The sequenced material came from naive CD4+ T cells sorted from blood. Subset defined: CD45RA+ positively selected. The receptors were sampled from a man in his late teens or twenties in good health.

The V call is TRBV7-2, the J call TRBJ2-1; 11 nucleotides align to TRBD2. The CDR3 consists of 18 residues. The ends lost 4 bases at V and 4 bases at J; junction bases unmatched: 12. Germline V gene data show CDR1 as SGHTA and CDR2 as FQGNSA. The CDR3 bases are TGTGCCAGCAGCTCTAGCCCAGCCGGGACTAGCGGATACAATGAGCAGTTCTTC. This translates into CASSSSPAGTSGYNEQFF.

This chain uses TRBV19 with TRBJ2-3; a possible D gene is TRBD1 (5 bases). Germline V CDR1 and CDR2: LNHDA, SQIVND (reference sequence). Deletions cut 6 bases from V and 4 bases from J, with 11 bases between. This CDR3 region has 13 residues. CDR3 protein: CASRGIGADTQYF. CDR3 coding DNA: TGTGCCAGTAGGGGGATAGGGGCAGATACGCAGTATTTT.

This chain joins TRBV6-6 and TRBJ1-1, with 7 bases fitting TRBD1. V lost 6 bases to trimming and J lost 4 bases; unmatched junction nucleotides: 11. The CDR3 sequence is 15 residues long. Germline V lookup: CDR1 MNHNY, CDR2 SVGAGI (reference sequence). The DNA for the CDR3 is TGTGCCAGCAGCAACCGACAGGGTATCCTCACTGAAGCTTTCTTT. Protein: CASSNRQGILTEAFF.

This chain connects TRBV5-1 to TRBJ2-1, with 7 bases fitting TRBD2. Germline lookup yields CDR1 SGHRS and CDR2 YFSETQ. The CDR3 is 15 residues long. With V trimmed by 6 bases and J by 2 bases, 8 bases remained unmatched. The CDR3 is CASNTAGVTYNEQFF. The DNA of the CDR3 is TGCGCCAGCAATACGGCGGGAGTCACCTACAATGAGCAGTTCTTC.

Regarding this clone: At one boundary the junction diverges from the germline segment, which might be a read error. This rearrangement joins TRBV30 to TRBJ2-7; 10 bases are shared with TRBD2. The CDR3 has 13 residues. Germline V gene sequence: CDR1 GTSNPN, CDR2 SVGIG (reference sequence). The CDR3 loop is CAGRTSGSYEQYF. The CDR3 DNA reads as TGTGCCGGGAGGACTAGCGGCTCCTACGAGCAGTACTTC.

This chain links TRBV9 with TRBJ1-3; maybe TRBD1 (5 bases). The CDR3 loop spans 16 amino acids. Germline CDR1 reads SGDLS; CDR2 reads YYNGEE. The germline V and J ends were trimmed by 0 bases and 5 bases, with 15 bases remaining between them. CDR3 sequence (DNA): TGTGCCAGCAGCGTAGAAATTGAGCGGGGGAGAAACACCATATATTTT. It specifies CASSVEIERGRNTIYF.

The rearrangement joins TRBV28 to TRBJ1-6; D is unresolved. The V gene's germline CDR1 is MDHEN and CDR2 SYDVKM. V lost 5 bases and J lost 16, with 12 bases in between. The CDR3 contains 11 residues. CDR3 nucleotides: TGTGCCAGCAGTGAAAGGGAAGGGCTCCACTTT. Protein product: CASSEREGLHF.